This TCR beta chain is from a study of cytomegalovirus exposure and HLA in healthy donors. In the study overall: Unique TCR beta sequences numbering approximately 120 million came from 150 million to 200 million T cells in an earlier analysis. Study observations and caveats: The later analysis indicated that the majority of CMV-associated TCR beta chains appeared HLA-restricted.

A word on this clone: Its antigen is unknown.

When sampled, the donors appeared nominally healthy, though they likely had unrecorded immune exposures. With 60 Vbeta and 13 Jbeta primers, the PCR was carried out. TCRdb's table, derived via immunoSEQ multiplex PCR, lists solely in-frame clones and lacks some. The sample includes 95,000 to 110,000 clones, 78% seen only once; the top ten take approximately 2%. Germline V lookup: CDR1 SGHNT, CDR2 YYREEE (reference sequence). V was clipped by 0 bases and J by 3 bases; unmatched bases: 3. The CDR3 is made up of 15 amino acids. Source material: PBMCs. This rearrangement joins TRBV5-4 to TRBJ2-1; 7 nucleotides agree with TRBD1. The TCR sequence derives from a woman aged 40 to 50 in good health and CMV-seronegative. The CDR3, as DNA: TGTGCCAGCAGCTTGGGGGGGACAGTCTACAATGAGCAGTTCTTC. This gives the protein CASSLGGTVYNEQFF.